Reported below is one T cell receptor beta chain. Its antigen is not known. The sample comes from a study of cytomegalovirus exposure and HLA in healthy donors. V lost 2 bases and J 5 bases, leaving 21 bases between the germline ends. Germline V gives CDR1 SQVTM, CDR2 ANQGSEA. The CDR3 is made up of 16 amino acids. Study-level results: There were some public TCRs occurring in many donors, but most TCR sequences were rare. There were 150 to 200 TCR beta chains listed as cytomegalovirus-associated. In the roughly 130 validation repertoires, a later analysis found that first-cohort TCR clusters tended to co-occur. Three CMV-associated chains were confirmed in vitro to be specific for CMV antigens.

Libraries were prepared by immunoSEQ multiplex PCR; TCRdb keeps only in-frame clonotypes and omits some of them. The data show some 240,000 clones, with around 87% seen just once and about 2% held by the top ten. The chain uses TRBV29-1 and TRBJ1-1, with D possibly TRBD1 on 5 matching bases. The clonotype was recovered from a woman younger than 30 in good health and CMV-seropositive. Sample: PBMCs. CDR3 protein: CSVELHSGGWGTEAFF. CDR3 nucleotide sequence: TGCAGCGTTGAACTACACTCGGGGGGGTGGGGGACTGAAGCTTTCTTT.